This passage covers 19 T cell receptor beta chains from one sample sequenced in a study of radiotherapy plus CTLA-4 blockade in lung cancer (dated by TCRdb to the late 2010s). Library generation was performed with the immunoSEQ multiplex PCR assay. Held by TCRdb, this immuneACCESS table contains in-frame sequences only and omits some clones. Under half of the omission traces to an unresolved V gene where checked; the cause of the rest is unknown. The sample data list about 51,000 clones, and 77% of these were observed just once. The ten largest clones add up to about 2.4% of the sample. This specimen was peripheral blood, taken from a patient treated with radiotherapy plus ipilimumab. Receptor source: a human donor with non-small cell lung cancer whose response to radiotherapy plus ipilimumab could not be evaluated.

This clone was observed a few times. This chain connects TRBV6-5 to TRBJ1-1; TRBD1 agrees at 7 bases. CDR1 MNHEY and CDR2 SVGAGI come from the germline V gene. The CDR3 spans 15 residues. J gave up 6 bases and V 5 bases, and 12 bases lay outside the gene matches. The CDR3 loop reads CASSRGDSAGAEAFF. As DNA, the CDR3 is TGTGCCAGCAGTAGGGGGGACAGCGCAGGGGCTGAAGCTTTCTTT.

The chain joins TRBV5-1 to TRBJ2-3, with TRBD2 matching 8 bases. Looked up from germline, CDR1 is SGHRS and CDR2 is YFSETQ. This CDR3 has 14 residues. With 4 bases clipped from V and 6 bases from J, the junction kept 7 bases outside the gene matches. The CDR3 sequence is CASSEPAGVDTQYF. In DNA, the CDR3 is TGCGCCAGCAGCGAGCCAGCGGGGGTCGATACGCAGTATTTT.

The genes are TRBV9 and TRBJ2-1, with TRBD2 identical over 9 bases. CDR1 and CDR2 from the germline V gene are SGDLS and YYNGEE. The CDR3 has 15 amino acids. With V trimmed by 4 bases and J by 0 bases, 2 bases remained unmatched. The CDR3 nucleotides are TGTGCCAGCAGCCATAGCGGGAGCTCCTACAATGAGCAGTTCTTC. This encodes CASSHSGSSYNEQFF.

V is TRBV11-2 and J is TRBJ2-5; 11 bases line up with TRBD1. Germline values: CDR1 SGHAT, CDR2 FQNNGV. This CDR3 comprises 18 residues. The junction had 11 bases not matched to a gene; V was cut back by 1 base and J by 4 bases. CDR3 protein: CASSLGRTGGLSGETQYF. DNA for the CDR3: TGTGCCAGCAGCTTAGGCAGGACAGGGGGCCTATCTGGAGAGACCCAGTACTTC.

The chain recombines TRBV27 with TRBJ2-1; 7 nucleotides align to TRBD2. J was trimmed by 7 bases and V by 4 bases; bases with no gene match: 7. The germline V gene has CDR1 MNHEY and CDR2 SMNVEV (reference sequence). There are 14 residues in the CDR3. CDR3 nucleotide sequence: TGTGCCAGCAGTTATGCGGGGGTCGGGAATGAGCAGTTCTTC. Translating gives CASSYAGVGNEQFF.

This chain connects TRBV19 to TRBJ1-1, with D tentatively TRBD1 (5 bases). The CDR3 is made up of 14 amino acids. The germline CDR1 and CDR2 sequences are LNHDA and SQIVND (reference sequence). V was clipped by 6 bases and J by 1 base, with 12 bases between them. The CDR3 nucleotides read TGTGCCAGTAGGTGGGAGGGGAGGAACACTGAAGCTTTCTTT. Its protein product is CASRWEGRNTEAFF.

This chain links TRBV5-1 with TRBJ2-5; D might be TRBD1 (6 bases). The germline V gene encodes CDR1 SGHRS and CDR2 YFSETQ. With 3 bases removed from V and 4 bases from J, the gap between germline ends came to 13 bases. This CDR3 is 14 amino acids long. CDR3 region: CASSSQTGLETQYF. The CDR3 DNA sequence: TGCGCCAGCAGCTCACAAACAGGGTTAGAGACCCAGTACTTC. Full variable domain (remainder filled in from reference TRBV5-1 and TRBJ2-5): KAGVTQTPRYLIKTRGQQVTLSCSPISGHRSVSWYQQTPGQGLQFLFEYFSETQRNKGNFPGRFSGRQFSNSRSEMNVSTLELGDSALYLCASSSQTGLETQYFGPGTRLLVL.

The chain uses TRBV15 and TRBJ2-4; weak D call: TRBD1 (6 bases). The V and J ends lost 0 bases and 2 bases respectively, with 17 bases between them. CDR3 size: 18 residues. Germline CDR1 is LNHNV and CDR2 is YYDKDF (reference sequence). This CDR3 reads CATSRDSTGLGPKNIQYF. The CDR3 DNA sequence: TGTGCCACCAGCAGAGATAGTACAGGGTTAGGGCCCAAAAACATTCAGTACTTC.

The chain joins TRBV6-5 to TRBJ1-2; no reliable D call. Per germline, CDR1 MNHEY and CDR2 SVGAGI. This CDR3 contains 11 residues. The germline V and J ends were trimmed by 9 bases and 5 bases, with 10 bases remaining between them. In DNA form, the CDR3 reads TGTGCCAGAAGGGAGAAGTATGGCTACACCTTC. This encodes CARREKYGYTF.

The chain combines TRBV27 with TRBJ1-3; 9 bases map to TRBD1. CDR3 length: 15 amino acids. Germline V gene data show CDR1 as MNHEY and CDR2 as SMNVEV (reference sequence). Unmatched junction bases numbered 3, after V lost 6 bases and J lost 0 bases. Written as DNA, the CDR3 is TGTGCCAGCAGGGGACAGGGTTTCTCTGGAAACACCATATATTTT. Protein product: CASRGQGFSGNTIYF.

The CDR3: CAWSPPGDEKLFF. The CDR3 region has the DNA TGTGCCTGGAGTCCTCCAGGGGATGAAAAACTGTTTTTT. The chain couples TRBV30 to TRBJ1-4; perhaps TRBD1 as D (6 bases). V was clipped by 2 bases and J by 6 bases, with 10 bases between them. This CDR3 is built from 13 residues. Germline V lookup: CDR1 GTSNPN, CDR2 SVGIG (reference sequence).

V usage is TRBV4-3 and J usage is TRBJ2-1; 8 nucleotides align to TRBD2. The CDR3 length is 16 residues. Trimming removed 4 bases from V and 1 base from J; junction bases left unmatched: 6. CDR1 is LGHNA, CDR2 YSLEER, per germline. CDR3 sequence reads: CASSPSGSWSYNEQFF. For the CDR3, the DNA is TGCGCCAGCAGCCCAAGCGGGAGTTGGTCCTACAATGAGCAGTTCTTC.

CDR3 amino acids: CASSQSWPGATEAFF. In nucleotides, the CDR3 is TGTGCCAGCAGCCAATCTTGGCCAGGCGCCACTGAAGCTTTCTTT. V is TRBV16 and J is TRBJ1-1; D unclear. V was shortened by 0 bases and J by 4 bases, with 12 bases between the two germline ends. The CDR3 spans 15 residues. Per germline, CDR1 KGHSY and CDR2 FQNENV. The full variable domain, its missing parts supplied by reference TRBV16 and TRBJ1-1, is GEEVAQTPKHLVRGEGQKAKLYCAPIKGHSYVFWYQQVLKNEFKFLISFQNENVFDETGMPKERFSAKCLPNSPCSLEIQATKLEDSAVYFCASSQSWPGATEAFFGQGTRLTVV.

As to this clone: At the DNA level, this CDR3 is encoded by other sequences in the same sample as well. This rearrangement joins TRBV7-9 to TRBJ1-3; 8 positions match TRBD1. The CDR3 totals 14 residues. Trimming cost V 5 bases and J 1 base; bases outside gene matches: 1. The germline V gene encodes CDR1 SEHNR and CDR2 FQNEAQ (reference sequence). The CDR3 sequence: CASSRQGSGNTIYF. The CDR3 coding sequence is TGTGCCAGCAGCAGACAGGGGTCTGGAAACACCATATATTTT.

CDR3 in DNA: TGTGCCAGCAGCGTAGGCCCCCGGGACAGGTATGGCTACACCTTC. This translates into CASSVGPRDRYGYTF. This chain joins TRBV9 and TRBJ1-2, with 8 positions matching TRBD1. CDR3 length: 15 residues. V gave up 0 bases and J gave up 5 bases; unmatched junction bases: 6. The germline gives CDR1 SGDLS, CDR2 YYNGEE.

The chain employs TRBV7-8 and TRBJ1-1, with D maybe TRBD1 (6 bases). There are 14 residues in the CDR3. Between the trimmed V and J ends, which lost 3 bases and 7 bases, there was a span of 15 bases. CDR1 is SGHVS and CDR2 is FQNEAQ in the germline V gene. CDR3 in amino acids: CASSLGGGRSEAFF. The CDR3 nucleotides are TGTGCCAGCAGCTTGGGCGGGGGGCGTAGTGAAGCTTTCTTT.

DNA for the CDR3: TGTGCCAGCAGTTTATCGGGGGACAGCGGAGGAACTGAAGCTTTCTTT. Translated, it gives CASSLSGDSGGTEAFF. The V gene is TRBV27, the J gene TRBJ1-1; 7 bases fit TRBD1. This CDR3 is built from 16 residues. Germline V gene data show CDR1 as MNHEY and CDR2 as SMNVEV (reference sequence). V dropped 0 bases and J dropped 5; count of bases not matched to a gene: 9.

This clone appeared a few times. The genes are TRBV28 and TRBJ1-5; possibly TRBD1 for D (5 bases). The germline V gene encodes CDR1 MDHEN and CDR2 SYDVKM. V gave up 4 bases and J gave up 2 bases, with 15 bases separating them. This CDR3 contains 16 residues. CDR3 amino acids: CASSSIQGFGNQPQHF. For the CDR3, the DNA is TGTGCCAGCAGTTCTATCCAGGGTTTTGGCAATCAGCCCCAGCATTTT.

The chain is built from TRBV6-4 and TRBJ1-4, with D perhaps TRBD1 (6 bases). V gave up 6 bases and J gave up 10 bases, with 12 bases separating them. This CDR3 contains 12 residues. Per the germline V gene, CDR1 is MRHNA and CDR2 is SNTAGT. Here the CDR3 reads CASRAGDGKLFF. In nucleotides, the CDR3 is TGTGCCAGCAGGGCAGGGGACGGAAAACTGTTTTTT.